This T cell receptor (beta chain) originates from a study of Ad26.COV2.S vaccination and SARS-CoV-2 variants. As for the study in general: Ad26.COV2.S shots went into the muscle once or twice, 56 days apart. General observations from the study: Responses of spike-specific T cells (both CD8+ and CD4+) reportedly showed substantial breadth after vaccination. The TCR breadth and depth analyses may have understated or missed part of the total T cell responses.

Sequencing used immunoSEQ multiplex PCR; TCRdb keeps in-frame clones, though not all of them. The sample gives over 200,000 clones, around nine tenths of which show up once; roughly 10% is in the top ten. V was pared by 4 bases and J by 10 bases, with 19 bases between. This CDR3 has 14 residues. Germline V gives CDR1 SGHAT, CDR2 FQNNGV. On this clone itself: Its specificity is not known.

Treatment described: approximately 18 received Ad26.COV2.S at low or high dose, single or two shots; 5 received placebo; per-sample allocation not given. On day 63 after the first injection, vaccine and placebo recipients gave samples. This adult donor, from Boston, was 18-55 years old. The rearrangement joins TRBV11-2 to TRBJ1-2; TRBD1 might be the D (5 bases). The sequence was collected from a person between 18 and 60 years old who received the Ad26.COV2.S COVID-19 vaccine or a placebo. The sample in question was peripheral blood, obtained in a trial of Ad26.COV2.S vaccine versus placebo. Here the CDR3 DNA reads TGTGCCAGCAGCTCCCTCTGGGACTCAGTGGACTACACCTTC. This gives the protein CASSSLWDSVDYTF.